This TCR beta chain appears in the sequencing data of a study of T cell repertoires in cytomegalovirus infection. Overall study context: Through public TCR beta signatures, both CMV infection and matching HLA type were indicated. Broader study findings: Dominating the ex vivo response were TCR beta clonotypes that were CMV-specific and HLA-C-restricted.

One entry per CDR3 protein results from TCRdb running MiXCR on the reads. The sample lists 200,000 to 300,000 distinct CDR3 sequences; around 13% were seen once. The count of this clonotype is one. What it binds is unknown. Germline is not matched at one junction end, which may reflect a read error. This CDR3 has 14 amino acids. The J gene is TRBJ2-7, the V gene TRBV12-3 or TRBV12-4; TRBD1 aligns across 8 bases. The sample was PBMCs. This sequence was found in a human donor in good health (CMV status not recorded). Some clones in this sample may be carry-over from other donors' samples. The CDR3: CASSFVTGAGELYF. The CDR3 coding sequence is TGTGCCAGCAGTTTTGTGACAGGGGCAGGCGAGCTGTACTTC.